What follows are 5 T cell receptor beta chains derived from one specimen sequenced in a study of cytomegalovirus exposure and HLA in healthy donors. Sequencing used immunoSEQ multiplex PCR; TCRdb keeps in-frame clones, though not all of them. This sample has 59,000 or so clones, with about 88% found just once. Material for sequencing was PBMCs. The receptors were gathered from a woman aged 18-30 years in good health and CMV-seronegative.

The rearrangement uses TRBV7-9 and TRBJ2-7; perhaps TRBD1 as D (5 bases). The CDR3 runs to 15 residues. Germline V gene sequence: CDR1 SEHNR, CDR2 FQNEAQ (reference sequence). Between the trimmed V and J ends, which lost 1 base and 2 bases, there was a span of 12 bases. The CDR3 sequence: CASSLGLQGTYEQYF. Here the CDR3 DNA reads TGTGCCAGCAGCTTAGGGTTGCAGGGCACCTACGAGCAGTACTTC.

J is TRBJ2-1 and V is TRBV9; 10 nucleotides align to TRBD2. The V gene's germline CDR1 is SGDLS and CDR2 YYNGEE. V was clipped by 3 bases and J by 6 bases; unmatched bases: 3. CDR3 length: 14 amino acids. The CDR3 bases are TGTGCCAGCAGCGGGGGACTAGCGTCCAATGAGCAGTTCTTC. Translating gives CASSGGLASNEQFF.

V and J are TRBV15 and TRBJ2-5, with 7 nucleotides matching TRBD1. Germline V gene data show CDR1 as LNHNV and CDR2 as YYDKDF (reference sequence). This CDR3 comprises 15 residues. The V and J ends lost 3 bases and 0 bases, in that order; junction bases with no gene match: 4. The CDR3 reads CATSRSTGYQETQYF. CDR3 sequence (DNA): TGTGCCACCAGCAGGTCGACAGGGTACCAAGAGACCCAGTACTTC.

CDR3 sequence reads: CASSYGSREAQETQYF. The CDR3 region has the DNA TGTGCCAGCAGTTACGGGTCGAGAGAGGCCCAAGAGACCCAGTACTTC. The V call is TRBV6-5, the J call TRBJ2-5; D remains ambiguous. Trimming pared 2 bases from V and 1 base from J, leaving 14 bases between. The CDR3 length is 16 residues. In germline, CDR1 is MNHEY, CDR2 SVGAGI.

The chain recombines TRBV11-1 with TRBJ2-1; D may be TRBD2 (6 bases). This CDR3 comprises 15 residues. Looked up from germline, CDR1 is SGHAT and CDR2 is FQDESV (reference sequence). V was cut by 5 bases and J by 6 bases, with 17 bases left in between. For the CDR3, the DNA is TGTGCCAGCAGCCCCGGACTAAGCTGGGCCAATGAGCAGTTCTTC. Translation: CASSPGLSWANEQFF.